These T cell receptor beta chains were read from a single sample in a study of cytomegalovirus exposure and HLA in healthy donors. The assay was immunoSEQ multiplex PCR, and TCRdb's table has in-frame clones only and misses some. The sample consists of some 100,000 clones, roughly 74% of them appearing once. Material: PBMCs. These receptors all stem from a woman between 70 and 85 years old in good health and CMV-seropositive. CDR3s include the opening cysteine and the closing phenylalanine or tryptophan. Not all rows give a size; the values are once, few, many and, for expanded clones, a class.

abundance	v_gene	j_gene	CDR3aa
NA	TRBV19	TRBJ2-3	CASSKRTSGAGDTQYF
NA	TRBV2	TRBJ2-6	CASSDLVGQGSSGANVLTF
few	TRBV7-9	TRBJ1-6	CASSSSSGFPHLHF
NA	TRBV5-1	TRBJ2-5	CASSFSGGTQETQYF
NA	TRBV12-5	TRBJ1-3	CASGWGQGTPGNTIYF
NA	TRBV9	TRBJ2-2	CASSVSAGELFF
NA	TRBV7-2	TRBJ2-1	CASSEQSGGASYNEQFF
NA	TRBV11-3	TRBJ1-3	CASSLASGNTIYF
few	TRBV6-5	TRBJ1-1	CASRERGLTEAFF
NA	TRBV19	TRBJ2-5	CASSISGAETQYF
NA	TRBV10-3	TRBJ2-2	CAISPPGTGGTTGELFF
NA	TRBV29-1	TRBJ1-6	CAAGREDSYNSPLHF
NA	TRBV2	TRBJ1-6	CASSELSNSYNSPLHF
NA	TRBV28	TRBJ1-2	CASRAGQDYGYTF
NA	TRBV6-1	TRBJ1-5	CASKPGTGVEPQHF
NA	TRBV4-1	TRBJ2-2	CASSQVAGELFF
NA	TRBV30	TRBJ2-5	CAWSPRAIQETQYF
NA	TRBV18	TRBJ1-3	CASSPQDSGNTIYF
NA	TRBV15	TRBJ2-1	CATSSGLAGRGEQFF
NA	TRBV7-3	TRBJ2-1	CASSLNTGYNEQFF
NA	TRBV6-5	TRBJ1-5	CASSIGTGVQPQHF
NA	TRBV7-9	TRBJ1-4	CASRQGGPEKLFF
NA	TRBV7-3	TRBJ2-1	CASSLTPEFYNEQFF
NA	TRBV19	TRBJ2-1	CASSIDSLISYNEQFF
few	TRBV7-2	TRBJ2-2	CASSSSYTGELFF
NA	TRBV7-2	TRBJ1-5	CASSLGGSQPQHF
NA	TRBV6-5	TRBJ1-3	CASTRRGGGNTIYF
NA	TRBV5-4	TRBJ2-7	CASSLGMDREVF
NA	TRBV7-3	TRBJ1-2	CASSSPGGQGARGYTF
NA	TRBV9	TRBJ1-1	CASSVDGHGPLAFF
NA	TRBV18	TRBJ1-6	CASSDQGSSYNSPLHF
NA	TRBV6-6	TRBJ1-3	CASSSTGTGSGNTIYF
NA	TRBV28	TRBJ2-1	CASKKTGGGTRNEQFF